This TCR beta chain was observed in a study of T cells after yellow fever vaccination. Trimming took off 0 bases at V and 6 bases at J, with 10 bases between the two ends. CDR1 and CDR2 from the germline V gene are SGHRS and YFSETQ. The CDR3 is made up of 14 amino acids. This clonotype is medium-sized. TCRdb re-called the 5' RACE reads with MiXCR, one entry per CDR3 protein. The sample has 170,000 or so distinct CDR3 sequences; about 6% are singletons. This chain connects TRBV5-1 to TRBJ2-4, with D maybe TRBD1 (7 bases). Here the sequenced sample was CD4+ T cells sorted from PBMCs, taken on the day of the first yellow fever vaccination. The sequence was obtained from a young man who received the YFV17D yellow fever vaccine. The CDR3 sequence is CASSLGQGGNIQYF. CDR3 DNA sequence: TGCGCCAGCAGCTTGGGCCAGGGGGGAAACATTCAGTACTTC.